This T cell receptor (beta chain) was captured by sequencing in a study of vaccination effects on CD4 cells after COVID-19 (dated by TCRdb to the early 2020s). Study-level background: Two doses of either the BNT162b2 or the mRNA-1273 mRNA SARS-CoV-2 vaccine were administered to participants. SARS-CoV-2 spike-specific CD4+ TCR repertoires were compared before and after mRNA vaccination in COVID-19 convalescent patients and in infection-naive vaccine recipients. A total of 10 COVID-19 convalescent patients and several SARS-CoV-2-naive healthy vaccine recipients were included in the full study. The Oncomine TCR Beta short-read assay on an Illumina iSeq 100 was used to sequence cultures from other donors in the study. General study outcomes and caveats: In healthy vaccine recipients, vaccine-induced clones were almost all SARS-CoV-2 mono-reactive, with only 1 of 255 cross-reactive with common cold coronaviruses. Marked clonal contraction was observed in both infection-induced and vaccine-induced clones at late post-vaccination timepoints, consistent with waning T cell responses. Only a small number of convalescent patients were included, and no early post-infection timepoints were available, which limited the study.

Turning to this clone: Its specific antigen is unknown. No base quality values were provided; no much bigger clone lies one nucleotide off.

The CDR1 and CDR2 encoded by the germline V gene are SGHTA and FQGNSA. Counted from cysteine to phenylalanine, this CDR3 has 13 amino acids. The kept DNA is CDR3 alone, 39 bases in frame from the first base. The V end loses 9 bases and the J end loses 4 bases, and a stretch of 12 bases separates them. The library came from the immunoSEQ multiplex PCR assay. DNA from the CD4+ T cells that had been cultured and isolated underwent TCR beta CDR3 sequencing. The paper's data handling went like this. Non-productive TCR sequences were removed, reads were trimmed to the CDR3 region, and CDR3s of at least 7 amino acids were retained. The MANAFEST web app was used to identify antigen-specific clonotypes by comparing expansion in peptide wells with expansion in reference cultures. To count as positive, a clone had to show expansion at FDR<0.05 compared with the reference and with all other wells, an odds ratio above 5, and a frequency above 0.1% in two replicate wells. A clonotype was called cross-reactive if it was significantly expanded both in SARS-CoV-2 spike wells and in at least one common cold coronavirus spike condition. Levenshtein distance calculated with the stringdist R package was used to assess CDR3 similarity, and unrooted trees were constructed with ape in R 3.6.1. As stored in TCRdb, this immuneACCESS dataset retains in-frame rearrangements with V and J assigned. A fraction of the clones does not appear; measured against another copy, unresolved V genes explain less than half of the discrepancy, and the remainder lacks a known reason. V and J calls and clone size come straight from that table; D and trimming were deduced from the DNA. Counted in this sample were 40,000 to 45,000 clones; roughly four fifths of them appeared once. The top ten clonotypes cover 10% to 14% of the sample.

To identify antigen-specific CD4+ T cell clonotypes by their expansion, the ViraFEST assay first stimulated PBMC with viral peptide pools and then applied TCR sequencing. After less than 13 days of culture, CD4+ T cells were isolated with the EasySep CD4+ T cell isolation kit. Healthy vaccine recipients had no prior SARS-CoV-2 infection, confirmed by negative nucleocapsid antibodies before and after vaccination. Around 2 million PBMC per well were cultured in IMDM with 5% human AB serum, 9 to 10 IU/ml IL-2 and gentamicin, plus 10 ug/ml peptides. Half of the culture medium was replaced with fresh IL-2-containing medium on days 3 and 7. Unless noted otherwise, every peptide stimulation condition was cultured in triplicate wells. Using Ficoll-Paque Plus gradient centrifugation, PBMC were separated from whole blood and then either used fresh or cryopreserved at -140C. The overlapping peptide pools covered the spike proteins of SARS-CoV-2 as well as those of the common cold coronaviruses HCoV-NL63, HCoV-OC43 and HCoV-229E. Genomic DNA was extracted from cultured CD4+ T cells with the QIAamp micro DNA kit.

The chain is assembled from TRBV7-2 and TRBJ1-4; the D gene is perhaps TRBD1, from 5 matching bases. The material was CD4+ T cells from PBMCs cultured with SARS-CoV-2 spike peptides, obtained before COVID-19 vaccination. This specimen's cell subset or site label, interpreted: SARS-CoV-2 spike overlapping peptide pool stimulation. The TCR sequence derives from a human donor who received a COVID-19 vaccine. The DNA sequence is as follows: TGTGCCAGTCAAGGGGACGTTAATGAAAAACTGTTTTTT. This encodes CASQGDVNEKLFF.